These T cell receptor beta chains were read from a single sample in a study of shared clonotypes between healthy human individuals. Only in-frame clones appear in the TCRdb table, and some are missing; sequencing was by immunoSEQ multiplex PCR. This sample has roughly 2,300,000 clones, with just under 95% found just once. The specimen sequenced was naive CD4+ T cells from PBMCs. The receptors were gathered from a young man in good health. Some clones in this sample may be carry-over from other donors' samples. The CDR3 runs from the conserved cysteine through the conserved F or W. D genes are given only for firm matches. The size field is filled for only some rows; it gives once, few, many or a size class.

j_call | v_call | d_call | clone_size | cdr3_aa | cdr3_nt
TRBJ1-4 | TRBV9 | NA | NA | CASSDGTSATNEKLFF | TGTGCCAGCAGCGACGGGACATCCGCAACTAATGAAAAACTGTTTTTT
TRBJ1-5 | TRBV5-6 | NA | NA | CASSLPSGQPQHF | TGTGCCAGCAGCTTGCCAAGCGGTCAGCCCCAGCATTTT
TRBJ1-6 | TRBV7-2 | NA | NA | CASSLFSPLHF | TGTGCCAGCAGCTTATTCTCACCCCTCCACTTT
TRBJ2-1 | TRBV15 | NA | NA | CATSRAGFYEQFF | TGTGCCACCAGCAGGGCGGGGTTCTATGAGCAGTTCTTC
TRBJ1-5 | TRBV28 | NA | NA | CASNKGGSNQPQHF | TGTGCCAGCAATAAGGGGGGGTCTAATCAGCCCCAGCATTTT
TRBJ1-2 | TRBV5-1 | TRBD1 | NA | CASSLGQGAGFGYTF | TGCGCCAGCAGCTTAGGACAGGGGGCAGGATTTGGCTACACCTTC
TRBJ2-4 | TRBV4-2 | NA | NA | CASSQDLAIGTKNIQYF | TGTGCCAGCAGCCAAGATCTAGCTATTGGGACCAAAAACATTCAGTACTTC
TRBJ2-7 | TRBV25-1 | TRBD1 | NA | CASSAPGQGMTYEQYF | TGTGCCAGCAGTGCACCGGGACAGGGTATGACCTACGAGCAGTACTTC
TRBJ2-3 | TRBV4-1 | TRBD1 | NA | CASGDRGNTQYF | TGCGCCAGCGGAGACAGGGGAAATACGCAGTATTTT
TRBJ1-5 | TRBV7-9 | NA | NA | CASSQGGGGQPQHF | TGTGCCAGCAGCCAAGGGGGGGGCGGTCAGCCCCAGCATTTT
TRBJ2-7 | TRBV29-1 | TRBD2 | NA | CSDSGGYEQYF | TGCAGCGATAGCGGGGGCTACGAGCAGTACTTC
TRBJ2-5 | TRBV19 | NA | NA | CASRPLGAQETQYF | TGTGCCAGTAGACCGTTGGGGGCCCAAGAGACCCAGTACTTC
TRBJ2-2 | TRBV18 | TRBD1 | NA | CASSPRTGPGTGELFF | TGTGCCAGCTCACCCCGGACAGGGCCGGGGACCGGGGAGCTGTTTTTT
TRBJ2-7 | TRBV5-1 | NA | NA | CASRVLDGQSYEQYF | TGCGCCAGCAGGGTCCTGGACGGTCAGTCCTACGAGCAGTACTTC
TRBJ1-2 | TRBV28 | TRBD1 | NA | CASSPGTGPLWGYTF | TGTGCCAGCAGTCCCGGGACAGGGCCTCTATGGGGCTACACCTTC
TRBJ1-2 | TRBV6-1 | TRBD1 | NA | CASTREQGNYGYTF | TGTGCCAGCACAAGGGAACAGGGGAACTATGGCTACACCTTC
TRBJ2-1 | TRBV28 | TRBD2 | NA | CASSFPEGRAGGRGYEQFF | TGTGCCAGCAGTTTTCCCGAGGGAAGAGCGGGAGGACGAGGATATGAGCAGTTCTTC
TRBJ2-1 | TRBV7-9 | NA | NA | CASSLLRANEQFF | TGTGCCAGCAGCTTACTCAGGGCTAATGAGCAGTTCTTC
TRBJ1-5 | TRBV18 | TRBD1 | few | CASSPGTGENQPQHF | TGTGCCAGCTCACCCGGGACAGGGGAGAATCAGCCCCAGCATTTT
TRBJ1-1 | TRBV11-1 | NA | NA | CASSLVPGTNTEAFF | TGTGCCAGCAGCTTAGTGCCCGGGACGAACACTGAAGCTTTCTTT
TRBJ2-2 | TRBV19 | TRBD1 | NA | CASSIPRGRLTGELFF | TGTGCCAGTAGTATTCCGAGGGGGCGCCTCACCGGGGAGCTGTTTTTT
TRBJ2-2 | TRBV5-4 | NA | NA | CASSPRGLSNTGELFF | TGTGCCAGCAGCCCCCGGGGATTGTCGAACACCGGGGAGCTGTTTTTT
TRBJ1-4 | TRBV5-6 | NA | NA | CASSAELAGEKLFF | TGTGCCAGCTCGGCAGAGTTGGCGGGTGAAAAACTGTTTTTT
TRBJ2-3 | TRBV4-2 | TRBD2 | NA | CASSPGVAGGYTQYF | TGTGCCAGCAGCCCCGGTGTGGCGGGAGGGTATACGCAGTATTTT
TRBJ1-1 | TRBV19 | NA | NA | CASSISGPLNTEAFF | TGTGCCAGTAGTATATCGGGACCCTTGAACACTGAAGCTTTCTTT
TRBJ2-2 | TRBV9 | NA | NA | CASSAYQVGELFF | TGTGCCAGCAGCGCGTATCAGGTCGGGGAGCTGTTTTTT